What follows describes a single T cell receptor beta chain. Its antigen is still unknown. This entry belongs to a study of T-cell memory formation after mild COVID-19. V trimming: 3 bases; J trimming: 6 bases; junction bases outside the gene matches: 10. CDR3 length: 17 residues. Per the germline V gene, CDR1 is MNHEY and CDR2 is SMNVEV (reference sequence). Findings of the study overall: CD4+ bias marked clones expanding day 15 to 37, unlike balanced contracting clones. Contracting CD4+ clones lay largely in CM and EM, with CD8+ ones residing in EMRA. Pre-infection memory carried some responding clones, suggesting that cross-reactive memory joined.

Barcoded TCR alpha and TCR beta cDNA libraries with UMIs came from 5'RACE using constant-segment primers. TCRdb re-analysed the 5' RACE reads in MiXCR, keeping a single row per CDR3 protein. The sample shows fewer than 550,000 distinct CDR3 sequences, around 20% of them seen only once. Input material: PBMCs or a T cell subset sorted from them (not recorded which). The chain employs TRBV27 and TRBJ1-6, with 8 bases that match TRBD1. The receptor comes from an adult woman who had mild COVID-19 (a few samples of this study predate the infection). Cell type and time point are not known. DNA of the CDR3: TGTGCCAGCAGTTTGACGTGGGACAGGTTCCCTAATTCACCCCTCCACTTT. Protein sequence: CASSLTWDRFPNSPLHF.